This T cell receptor (beta chain) is from a study of cytomegalovirus exposure and HLA in healthy donors (dated by TCRdb to the late 2010s). With regard to the full study: According to an earlier analysis of 587 of the donors, about 180 million T cells yielded roughly 110 million unique TCR beta sequences and around 300 Gb of sequence data. Alongside the repertoire data, information on donor age, sex, ethnicity and CMV serostatus was compiled. Among around 400 genotyped donors of the cohort, an average of approximately 240,000 unique TCR beta nucleotide sequences were sequenced per donor, approximately 20% of them non-productive. Every repertoire in the discovery cohort had been generated on one and the same sequencing platform. In a later genetic analysis, genome-wide SNP genotypes for about three fifths of the 666 donors were used, and that subset was treated as a discovery cohort. Both class I and class II loci were covered by HLA typing, at four-digit resolution. Besides the first cohort of roughly 640 subjects, a separate validation cohort made up of roughly 120 different subjects was used. Four or five DR-DQ haplotypes were handled as single units for association and clustering, since linkage in the cohort was strong. An earlier analysis of some 500 of the donors applied high-throughput TCR beta sequencing to assess whether each TCR beta V gene segment acted as functional or pseudogenic. Rather than using new phenotypic data, the later analysis identified candidate immune exposures from TCR beta sequences and from how often those sequences occurred across donors. Roughly 310 gigabases of sequencing data and approximately 85 million unique TCR sequences were included in an early release covering several hundred HLA-typed donors. The genetic ancestry cluster associated with self-reported Caucasian donors included approximately 85% of the roughly 400 genotyped donors. The study aimed to test whether signatures of past pathogen exposure could be identified by cataloging public T cell receptors. To study patterns of TCR occurrence, a later analysis re-analyzed previously published TCR beta repertoires from several hundred donors and added high-resolution HLA genotyping. Typing coverage differed by locus: A, B, C, DRB1 and DQB1 were typed in about 629-640 donors, DQA1 in 500 to 550, DPA1 in over 600, and DPB1 in roughly 470. Using immunosequencing, the study profiled T cell repertoires from 500 to 800 subjects and related those repertoires to cytomegalovirus serostatus. High-throughput TCR immunosequencing, statistical association of individual TCRs with disease status, and machine learning were combined to predict cytomegalovirus infection status. Overall study outcomes, separate from this receptor: Cytomegalovirus status was reported to be diagnosed by the classifier with high specificity and sensitivity in both the original and validation cohorts. Several of the top co-occurrence clusters appeared to be linked to parvovirus B19, influenza, CMV and Epstein-Barr virus, according to a later analysis. Presence/absence analyses assumed roughly uniform sequencing depth across donors, an assumption that may not hold. Three of the identified cytomegalovirus-associated TCR beta chains were confirmed in vitro to be specific for cytomegalovirus antigens. Broadly in line with IMGT annotations, most TCR beta V segments showed up in productive rearrangements about 90% or about 30% of the time in an earlier analysis of around 550 of the donors. Because HLA typing was missing for some donors at each locus, association tests included only the typed subset. While some public TCRs were present in many individuals, most TCR sequences turned up only very rarely across donors. Correlated functional status among segregating V segments might be attributable to linkage disequilibrium, but an unknown experimental factor could not be ruled out. Because counts were too low, roughly 18 rarely observed V segments, including chromosome 9 orphons, were left out of the earlier analysis of roughly 600 of the donors. A further reported finding was that TCR beta sequences accurately predicted the HLA-A and HLA-B alleles for most subjects in the first cohort. In a later analysis, the rate of TCR association differed among HLA loci, with DRB1 alleles having the most associated TCRs and HLA-C alleles having the fewest. In a later genetic analysis, a missense DCLRE1C variant was associated with V-gene and J-gene trimming of TCR beta chains, and the association was replicated in an independent cohort. Specific HLA alleles were associated with 15,000 to 20,000 TCR beta sequences at a false discovery rate of 0.05 in a later analysis. In a later analysis, HLA-associated TCR beta chains showed more clonal expansion and lower generation probabilities than non-associated chains that were equally common. According to the authors, the approach could potentially be generalized to other disease states and immunological phenotypes. The 87-base-pair reads could not distinguish some IMGT-functional V segments, including TRBV6-2 and TRBV6-3, so those segments were excluded. According to a later genetic analysis, donors in an Asian-associated ancestry cluster had fewer N-insertions in productive TCRs than the approximately 670-donor mean. Immune exposure information for the cohort was limited to CMV serostatus. This cohort had only TCR beta chains sequenced, and the lack of alpha or paired-chain data limited which features could be detected. When HLA alleles, especially DR and DQ, strongly co-occurred, attributing TCR associations to individual alleles was difficult. In a later analysis, most CMV-associated TCR beta chains were found to appear HLA-restricted, with HLA associations seemingly driven largely by CMV exposure. The sequencing pipeline was judged likely to have produced a cluster of highly shared sequence variants as a technical artifact. The study listed approximately 160 TCR beta chains as associated with cytomegalovirus.

Note on this clone: The antigen it binds to is not known. The sample holds no much larger clone one base away, and base qualities are not on file.

Trimmed from V: 11 bases; trimmed from J: 9 bases; junction bases lacking a gene match: 15. Including cysteine and phenylalanine, the CDR3 has 14 amino acids. The CDR3 DNA has 42 bases and is translated from base 1. CDR1 and CDR2 are read off the germline V gene (reference sequence) as SEHNR and FQNEAQ. Receptors were amplified or captured by the immunoSEQ multiplex PCR assay. For the multiplex PCR, a mixture combining 60 forward primers for TCR Vbeta segments and 13 reverse primers for TCR Jbeta segments was used. Amplification of the CDR3 region of rearranged TCR beta genes was performed with a multiplex PCR assay on genomic DNA. Amplified TCR beta libraries were sequenced as 87-base-pair reads on the Illumina HiSeq System. As for the authors' bioinformatics: A later analysis tallied some 79 million unique TCR beta chains across the 666 repertoires, and about 10 million of those chains were shared by two or more donors. A nearest-neighbor algorithm error-corrected the raw reads and collapsed the reads into unique sequences, merging closely related sequences to remove PCR and sequencing errors. V, D and J gene segments were assigned by aligning CDR3 sequences to IMGT reference sequences. For a sequence to be retained, a match of at least six nucleotides to both a V gene segment and a J gene segment was required. Rearrangements were called productive when the CDR3 lacked stop codons and stayed in frame with V and J; all others were non-productive. Following IMGT convention, CDR3 was defined as the stretch from the second conserved V-encoded cysteine up to the conserved J-encoded phenylalanine. The earlier analysis of a few hundred of the donors excluded any sequence lacking an unambiguous match to a single V gene segment. An earlier analysis of 587 of the donors classified V segments as functional when productive rearrangements were above 56.7% and as segregating when the standard deviation between donors was above 5%. A statistical classification framework was built to diagnose cytomegalovirus status from the catalog of TCR beta chain sequences. In a later analysis, V and J genes were assigned by comparing TCR nucleotide sequences against IMGT/GENE-DB human TR gene sequences. The TCRdist pipeline was used in a later analysis to assign CDR3 sequences and most-parsimonious VDJ recombination scenarios. A later analysis defined each TCR beta chain by its CDR3 amino acid sequence plus V-gene family, and excluded reads lacking a unique V-gene family. To address suspected cross-contamination and a sequencing artifact, a later analysis removed a few hundred highly shared, low-generation-probability nucleotide sequences. In a later analysis, a clonal expansion index for each public chain was calculated from normalized within-repertoire ranks of inferred template counts. In a later analysis, generation probabilities were computed with a VDJ recombination model fitted to out-of-frame rearrangements, and the resulting probabilities were checked against IGoR. Hypergeometric tests were used in a later analysis to score TCR-TCR, TCR-HLA and TCR-CMV co-occurrence, with a repertoire-size bias correction applied to the TCR pairs. In a later analysis, false discovery rates were estimated by permuting HLA or CMV assignments 20 times. In a later analysis, co-occurring TCRs were grouped using DBSCAN, with TCRdist sequence similarity added in when clustering inside HLA-allele-positive subsets. For co-occurrence clustering, repertoires with fewer than 30,000 or more than 120,000 public chains were excluded, along with roughly 5 repertoires with anomalous nucleotide sharing. Here the immuneACCESS table is served through TCRdb, limited to in-frame sequences with V and J called. Missing clones are a known gap in these copies; in checked studies unresolved V genes cover under half, and the rest lacks a known reason. That table is the source of V, J and clone size, and D and trimming were worked out from the DNA. This sample comprises 150,000 to 200,000 clones, approximately 79% of them detected only once. Of the sample, approximately 6% falls within the top ten clones.

The cohort was made up of 500 to 850 healthy bone marrow donors. At the time of sampling, every cohort member was nominally healthy, though immune exposures that went unrecorded were likely present. The donor tested CMV seropositive, placing the donor among the 290 or so seropositive members of the cohort. Each donor provided a peripheral blood sample, and peripheral blood mononuclear cells were used for TCR beta sequencing. Genomic DNA was extracted from the blood cell samples with the Qiagen DNeasy Blood Extraction Kit. Sequenced material: PBMCs. The rearranged chain carries TRBV7-9 and TRBJ2-1, with 8 junctional bases fitting TRBD2. The receptor was derived from a middle-aged man in good health and CMV-seropositive. The nucleotide sequence is given as TGTGCCGTAGTTTGGGGCCTAGCGGGTGGTGAGCAGTTCTTC. Its translation is CAVVWGLAGGEQFF. Joined to the reference TRBV7-9 and TRBJ2-1 proteins, this CDR3 gives the full variable domain: DTGVSQNPRHKITKRGQNVTFRCDPISEHNRLYWYRQTLGQGPEFLTYFQNEAQLEKSRLLSDRFSAERPKGSFSTLEIQRTEQGDSAMYLCAVVWGLAGGEQFFGPGTRLTVL.